The 30 T cell receptor beta chains presented below share a single source sample, sequenced in a study of blood T cell repertoires in COVID-19. The table came from immunoSEQ multiplex PCR; TCRdb's copy has only in-frame clones and leaves some out. The sample yields fewer than 200,000 clones, roughly nine tenths seen once. The source material was peripheral blood. Source of these receptors: a man between 18 and 29 years old who had recovered from COVID-19.

V usage is TRBV4-3 and J usage is TRBJ1-2, with a weak D call TRBD1 (6 bases). Trimming removed 0 bases at V and 8 bases at J, with 10 bases between. In germline, CDR1 is LGHNA, CDR2 YSLEER. The CDR3 length is 13 residues. CDR3 bases: TGCGCCAGCAGCCAAGATAGGGGGTGGGGCTACACCTTC. Its protein is CASSQDRGWGYTF.

V gene TRBV7-2 combines with J gene TRBJ2-3; 7 bases align to TRBD1. Germline values: CDR1 SGHTA, CDR2 FQGNSA. V dropped 4 bases and J dropped 5; count of bases not matched to a gene: 6. The CDR3 runs 14 residues. Here the CDR3 reads CASSSQGSEDTQYF. The CDR3, as DNA: TGTGCCAGCAGCTCACAGGGGTCGGAAGATACGCAGTATTTT.

V gene TRBV9 combines with J gene TRBJ2-6; no firm D call. Germline CDR1 SGDLS, CDR2 YYNGEE. V dropped 2 bases and J dropped 0 bases, with 3 bases sitting between them. The CDR3 is 14 residues long. The CDR3 nucleotides are TGTGCCAGCAGCGTCGTCTCTGGGGCCAACGTCCTGACTTTC. It encodes CASSVVSGANVLTF.

This clone was recorded only once. This sequence joins TRBV19 and TRBJ2-5; TRBD2 might be the D (6 bases). V lost 3 bases and J lost 5, with 7 bases in between. The CDR3 runs to 12 residues. Germline V gene sequence: CDR1 LNHDA, CDR2 SQIVND (reference sequence). CDR3 bases: TGTGCCAGTAGTATGAGCGGGGAGACCCAGTACTTC. The encoded protein is CASSMSGETQYF.

The chain combines TRBV15 with TRBJ2-7; D might be TRBD1 (6 bases). Germline V gives CDR1 LNHNV, CDR2 YYDKDF (reference sequence). Trimming removed 4 bases from V and 3 bases from J, with 7 bases in between. This CDR3 has 12 amino acids. CDR3 amino acids: CATSMDSYEQYF. The CDR3 region has the DNA TGTGCCACCAGCATGGACAGCTACGAGCAGTACTTC.

In its sample, this clone was seen once. The V call is TRBV6-5, the J call TRBJ2-7; D may be TRBD2 (7 bases). Germline CDR1 and CDR2: MNHEY and SVGAGI. Trimming left V 2 bases short and J 3 bases short, with 17 bases between. The CDR3 runs 16 residues. The CDR3 DNA sequence: TGTGCCAGCAGTTACCGAACCCAAGCGGGACACTACGAGCAGTACTTC. Residues: CASSYRTQAGHYEQYF.

The chain couples TRBV6-5 to TRBJ2-2; no firm D call. The germline V and J ends were trimmed by 6 bases and 3 bases, with 11 bases remaining between them. Germline values: CDR1 MNHEY, CDR2 SVGAGI. This CDR3 is 14 amino acids long. CDR3 residues: CASSQQSYTGELFF. The CDR3 DNA follows: TGTGCCAGCAGCCAACAGAGTTACACCGGGGAGCTGTTTTTT.

The V and J genes are TRBV4-1 and TRBJ2-5; D might be TRBD2 (5 bases). The CDR3 is made up of 15 amino acids. V shed 0 bases and J shed 2 bases, with 10 bases lying between them. From germline, CDR1 is MGHRA and CDR2 YSYEKL. This CDR3 reads CASSQDRGYQETQYF. The CDR3 bases are TGCGCCAGCAGCCAAGATCGCGGGTATCAAGAGACCCAGTACTTC.

V and J are TRBV29-1 and TRBJ2-1; TRBD1 matches at 8 bases. CDR3 length: 14 amino acids. Germline V gene lookup returns CDR1 SQVTM and CDR2 ANQGSEA. Trimming took 4 bases from V and 5 from J; bases not matched to a gene: 7. CDR3 in amino acids: CSVGAGGVNNEQFF. The CDR3 nucleotides are TGCAGCGTTGGGGCAGGGGGCGTGAACAATGAGCAGTTCTTC.

This sequence joins TRBV5-6 and TRBJ2-6; TRBD1 aligns across 8 bases. The CDR3 totals 18 residues. V gave up 4 bases and J gave up 2 bases; unmatched junction bases: 11. CDR1 and CDR2 from the germline V gene are SGHDT and YYEEEE. The CDR3 DNA reads as TGTGCCAGCAGCCCGTCCGACAGGGGAGTCACTGGGGCCAACGTCCTGACTTTC. This encodes CASSPSDRGVTGANVLTF.

In this sample, this clone turned up once. The chain combines TRBV6-5 with TRBJ2-1; D is unclear. V lost 2 bases and J lost 0, with 11 bases in between. This CDR3 has 16 amino acids. Looked up from germline, CDR1 is MNHEY and CDR2 is SVGAGI. CDR3 amino acids: CASSYSPWSSYNEQFF. The CDR3 nucleotides read TGTGCCAGCAGTTACAGCCCCTGGAGCTCCTACAATGAGCAGTTCTTC.

This chain links TRBV11-2 with TRBJ2-5, with TRBD1 matching 9 bases. Germline CDR1 SGHAT, CDR2 FQNNGV. The V segment lost 2 bases and the J segment 5 bases; nucleotides outside the gene matches: 9. The CDR3 loop spans 16 amino acids. CDR3 sequence reads: CASSLPAGTGSETQYF. CDR3 DNA: TGTGCCAGCAGCTTACCTGCCGGGACAGGGTCTGAGACCCAGTACTTC.

The chain employs TRBV24-1 and TRBJ1-4; 9 bases line up with TRBD1. J was trimmed by 4 bases and V by 4 bases; bases with no gene match: 3. Germline CDR1 KGHDR, CDR2 SFDVKD. The CDR3 has 15 amino acids. The CDR3 nucleotides read TGTGCCACCAGTGACTCGACAGGGGGTAATGAAAAACTGTTTTTT. It codes for CATSDSTGGNEKLFF.

The CDR3 loop is CASSFKARGASGANVLTF. The DNA for the CDR3 is TGTGCCAGCAGCTTCAAGGCGCGGGGGGCCTCTGGGGCCAACGTCCTGACTTTC. The V gene is TRBV5-8, the J gene TRBJ2-6; 8 positions match TRBD2. From germline, CDR1 is SGHTS and CDR2 YDEGEE. The CDR3 is made up of 18 amino acids. The junction had 7 bases not matched to a gene; V was cut back by 2 bases and J by 0 bases. Drawing the rest from reference TRBV5-8 and TRBJ2-6, the complete variable domain is EAGVTQSPTHLIKTRGQQATLRCSPISGHTSVYWYQQALGLGLQFLLWYDEGEERNRGNFPPRFSGRQFPNYSSELNVNALELEDSALYLCASSFKARGASGANVLTFGAGSRLTVL.

As DNA, the CDR3 is TGTGCCAGCAGCTTACCCCTACCGGAGCAGTTCTTC. Translating gives CASSLPLPEQFF. The rearrangement joins TRBV5-8 to TRBJ2-1; D is undetermined. The CDR3 is 12 amino acids. The V gene lost 2 bases and the J gene lost 10 bases, with 10 bases spanning the gap. Germline CDR1 reads SGHTS; CDR2 reads YDEGEE.

The genes are TRBV6-2 or TRBV6-3 and TRBJ2-2; 13 bases map to TRBD2. V lost 2 bases and J lost 5; bases outside the gene matches: 17. The CDR3 is 21 residues long. Germline loops: CDR1 MNHEY, CDR2 SVGEGT. This CDR3 reads CASSYPGTSGVSSRQTGELFF. The CDR3, as DNA: TGTGCCAGCAGTTACCCCGGGACTAGCGGGGTATCATCGCGCCAAACCGGGGAGCTGTTTTTT.

This rearrangement joins TRBV5-1 to TRBJ1-2, with D hard to call. The CDR3 is made up of 13 amino acids. Germline values: CDR1 SGHRS, CDR2 YFSETQ. The V end lost 5 bases, the J end lost 2 bases, and 10 bases lay between the germline ends. This chain's CDR3 is CASREGMNYGYTF. DNA for the CDR3: TGCGCCAGCAGGGAGGGAATGAACTATGGCTACACCTTC.

The chain has TRBV5-1 and TRBJ2-3, with D tentatively TRBD2 (6 bases). V lost 6 bases and J 0 bases, leaving 11 bases between the germline ends. Germline CDR1 SGHRS, CDR2 YFSETQ. This CDR3 has 14 residues. The CDR3 loop reads CASKGTPSTDTQYF. Here the CDR3 DNA reads TGCGCCAGCAAAGGGACTCCTAGCACAGATACGCAGTATTTT.

This chain uses TRBV3-1 (or the pseudogene TRBV3-2) with TRBJ1-2, with no clear D. Germline V lookup: CDR1 LGHDT, CDR2 YNNKEL (reference sequence). This CDR3 region has 10 residues. The V gene lost 4 bases and the J gene lost 14 bases, with 11 bases spanning the gap. The CDR3 nucleotides read TGTGCCAGCAGCCTCTATTTGTGGACCTTC. As protein: CASSLYLWTF.

This clone was observed a single time. The V gene is TRBV19, the J gene TRBJ1-1; weak D call: TRBD1 (5 bases). Trimming took 5 bases from V and 8 from J, leaving 18 bases between them. The CDR3 is 14 amino acids. Germline lookup yields CDR1 LNHDA and CDR2 SQIVND (reference sequence). The CDR3 protein is CASSFTGGATEAFF. CDR3 nucleotide sequence: TGTGCCAGTAGTTTTACGGGGGGAGCCACCGAAGCTTTCTTT. The entire variable domain, with the rest obtained from reference TRBV19 and TRBJ1-1, is as follows: DGGITQSPKYLFRKEGQNVTLSCEQNLNHDAMYWYRQDPGQGLRLIYYSQIVNDFQKGDIAEGYSVSREKKESFPLTVTSAQKNPTAFYLCASSFTGGATEAFFGQGTRLTVV.

The V call is TRBV4-3, the J call TRBJ2-7; 8 nucleotides align to TRBD1. CDR1 and CDR2 (germline): LGHNA, YSLEER. Trimming cost V 4 bases and J 1 base; bases outside gene matches: 6. This CDR3 is built from 15 residues. CDR3: CASSRTGGSSYEQYF. The CDR3 DNA follows: TGCGCCAGCAGCCGAACAGGGGGTTCGTCCTACGAGCAGTACTTC.

This chain connects TRBV4-3 to TRBJ2-7; 13 nucleotides line up with TRBD2. With V trimmed by 5 bases and J by 5 bases, 6 bases remained unmatched. Germline assignment: CDR1 LGHNA and CDR2 YSLEER. The CDR3 has 15 residues. CDR3 nucleotide sequence: TGCGCCAGCAGCGACGGACTAGCGGGAGTCGACGAGCAGTACTTC. Protein sequence: CASSDGLAGVDEQYF.

The CDR3 here is CASSVHRASGELFF. CDR3 DNA sequence: TGCGCCAGCAGTGTCCACAGGGCCTCCGGGGAGCTGTTTTTT. The chain has TRBV10-1 and TRBJ2-2, with D tentatively TRBD1 (6 bases). Germline loops: CDR1 WNHNN, CDR2 SYGVQD (reference sequence). The CDR3 is 14 residues long. V lost 4 bases and J lost 6, with 12 bases in between.

The chain couples TRBV19 to TRBJ2-7; TRBD1 agrees at 7 bases. CDR1 is LNHDA and CDR2 is SQIVND in the germline V gene (reference sequence). This CDR3 contains 14 residues. V was clipped by 7 bases and J by 3 bases; unmatched bases: 9. As DNA, the CDR3 is TGTGCCAGTACAAGCCGGGACAGTAACTACGAGCAGTACTTC. Encoded protein: CASTSRDSNYEQYF.

V is TRBV5-8 and J is TRBJ2-7; 7 bases align to TRBD1. Trimming cost V 3 bases and J 2 bases; bases outside gene matches: 2. Germline V gives CDR1 SGHTS, CDR2 YDEGEE. This CDR3 contains 13 residues. The CDR3 here is CASSWDSAYEQYF. CDR3 DNA: TGTGCCAGCAGCTGGGACAGCGCCTACGAGCAGTACTTC.

The chain has TRBV7-2 and TRBJ2-7; TRBD2 matches at 14 bases. The germline CDR1 and CDR2 sequences are SGHTA and FQGNSA. This CDR3 spans 15 amino acids. Germline trimming cut 5 bases from V and 6 bases from J; bases unmatched to any gene: 6. The CDR3 DNA is TGTGCCAGCAGCAAAACGGGACTAGCGGGAGCCGAGCAGTACTTC. Residues: CASSKTGLAGAEQYF.

For this clone: One end of the junction is discordant with germline, which a read error may explain. The chain combines TRBV19 with TRBJ2-1; D unclear. Looked up from germline, CDR1 is LNHDA and CDR2 is SQIVND (reference sequence). The CDR3 loop spans 11 amino acids. The CDR3, as DNA: TGTGCCAGTAGTACCTACGATGAGCAGTTCTTC. As protein: CASSTYDEQFF.

The chain carries TRBV19 and TRBJ2-1, with D maybe TRBD2 (5 bases). Germline assignment: CDR1 LNHDA and CDR2 SQIVND (reference sequence). CDR3 length equals 15 residues. Trimming removed 6 bases at V and 6 bases at J, with 18 bases between. In DNA, the CDR3 is TGTGCCAGTAGGCCCCGAGGCCTTGAGGGCAATGAGCAGTTCTTC. Protein sequence: CASRPRGLEGNEQFF.

This clone appeared once. V gene TRBV4-3 combines with J gene TRBJ2-3; D might be TRBD2 (6 bases). The CDR3 is 15 residues long. CDR1 and CDR2 from the germline V gene are LGHNA and YSLEER. Trimming shortened V by 3 bases and J by 10 bases, and 20 bases separated the two germline ends. DNA for the CDR3: TGCGCCAGCAGCCAGTCCTGGCCGACCGGGGGAGCGCAGTATTTT. Its translation: CASSQSWPTGGAQYF.

The rearrangement uses TRBV27 and TRBJ2-7; 10 bases are shared with TRBD1. The trim removed 5 bases at V and 6 bases at J, leaving 7 bases unmatched. This CDR3 comprises 14 residues. Germline CDR1 MNHEY, CDR2 SMNVEV (reference sequence). The CDR3 here is CASSALDRGGEQYF. The CDR3 DNA reads as TGTGCCAGCAGTGCCCTGGACAGGGGGGGCGAGCAGTACTTC.